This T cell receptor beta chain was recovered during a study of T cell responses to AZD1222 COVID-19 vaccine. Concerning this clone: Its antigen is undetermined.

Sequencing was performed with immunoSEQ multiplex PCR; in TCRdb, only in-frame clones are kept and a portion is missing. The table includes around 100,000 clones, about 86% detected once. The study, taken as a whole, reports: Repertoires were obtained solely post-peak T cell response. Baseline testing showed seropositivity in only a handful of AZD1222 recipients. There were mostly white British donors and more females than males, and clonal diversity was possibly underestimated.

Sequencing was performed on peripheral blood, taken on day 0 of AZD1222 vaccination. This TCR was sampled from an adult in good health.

The CDR3 is CASSYQTGAYGYTF. The CDR3 DNA reads TGTGCCAGCAGCTACCAGACAGGGGCCTATGGCTACACCTTC. J is TRBJ1-2 and V is TRBV11-2; 8 bases map to TRBD1. Germline V gene sequence: CDR1 SGHAT, CDR2 FQNNGV. The CDR3 extends over 14 amino acids. V lost 4 bases to trimming and J lost 4 bases; unmatched junction nucleotides: 5.